The rows below give T cell receptor beta chains drawn from one sample of a study of T-cell memory formation after mild COVID-19. TCRdb passed the 5' RACE reads through MiXCR, listing each CDR3 protein once. The repertoire includes 100,000 to 140,000 distinct CDR3 sequences, roughly 14% of them detected once, and 35% to 40% sits in the top ten. Sample: PBMCs or a T cell subset sorted from them (not recorded which). These receptors were taken from a man younger than 35 who had mild COVID-19 (a few samples of this study predate the infection). Cell type and time point are not known. Both conserved end residues are part of each CDR3. The D gene is left open where the match is weak. Size is stated for part of the rows, as once, few or many counts, or as a class when the clone is expanded.

j_call | v_call | d_call | clone_size | cdr3_nt | cdr3_aa
TRBJ2-1 | TRBV5-4 | NA | few | TGTGCCAGCAGCTTGTCAACGGAGCAGTTCTTC | CASSLSTEQFF
TRBJ2-1 | TRBV7-2 | TRBD1 | NA | TGTGCCAGCAGCCCCGATCGGATGGGACAGGGATACTACAATGAGCAGTTCTTC | CASSPDRMGQGYYNEQFF
TRBJ2-7 | TRBV7-2 | NA | NA | TGTGCCAGCAGCTTTAAGGGGGCCTACGAGCAGTACTTC | CASSFKGAYEQYF
TRBJ1-1 | TRBV4-2 | NA | few | TGTGCCAGCAGCCAGGCCGGCCACAGGGAATTGGTCACTGAAGCTTTCTTT | CASSQAGHRELVTEAFF
TRBJ1-1 | TRBV6-5 | TRBD1 | NA | TGTGCCAGCAGTGAACTTACAGGGGAGGTTGAAGCTTTCTTT | CASSELTGEVEAFF
TRBJ1-1 | TRBV6-6 | NA | few | TGTGCCAGCAGTACACAGGAAGGGAGCACTGAAGCTTTCTTT | CASSTQEGSTEAFF
TRBJ1-5 | TRBV6-1 | NA | NA | TGTGCCAGCAGTCAAGACGGTTATAGCAATCAGCCCCAGCATTTT | CASSQDGYSNQPQHF
TRBJ1-2 | TRBV11-2 | NA | NA | TGTGCCAGCAGCGACGGGATGCTCCTAGGCTACACCTTC | CASSDGMLLGYTF
TRBJ2-1 | TRBV6-4 | TRBD2 | many | TGTGCCAGCAGCCCGACTAGCGGGGGCTACAATGAGCAGTTCTTC | CASSPTSGGYNEQFF
TRBJ2-6 | TRBV7-9 | TRBD2 | many | TGTGCCAGCAGGAGGGAGGGGAGCTCTGGGGCCAACGTCCTGACTTTC | CASRREGSSGANVLTF
TRBJ1-5 | TRBV4-1 | NA | few | TGCGCCAGCAGCCAAGTCCTAGGGGGGATAAATCAGCCCCAGCATTTT | CASSQVLGGINQPQHF
TRBJ1-1 | TRBV6-5 | NA | few | TGTGCCAGCACTTCAGGAGCTACGGGACGGAGTGAAGCTTTCTTT | CASTSGATGRSEAFF
TRBJ1-3 | TRBV4-1 | TRBD1 | few | TGCGCCAGCAGGGGTCAGGGGGCGGAAGGTGGAAACACCATATATTTT | CASRGQGAEGGNTIYF
TRBJ2-5 | TRBV25-1 | NA | NA | TGTGCCAGCAGTGAGTCGGGGAGACCGTACCAAGAGACCCAGTACTTC | CASSESGRPYQETQYF
TRBJ2-1 | TRBV12-5 | NA | NA | TGTGCTAGTGGGCTCGGGCGAAATGAGCAGTTCTTC | CASGLGRNEQFF
TRBJ2-2 | TRBV7-7 | TRBD2 | many | TGTGCCAGCAGCCATACTAGCGAACTGGCGAACACCGGGGAGCTGTTTTTT | CASSHTSELANTGELFF
TRBJ2-7 | TRBV4-1 | NA | NA | TGCGCCAGCAGCCAAGTCGGGTCGCAAGTATACGAGCAGTACTTC | CASSQVGSQVYEQYF
TRBJ2-1 | TRBV7-8 | TRBD2 | NA | TGTGCCAGCAGCCCGCGGGGGGCGTTCTACAATGAGCAGTTCTTC | CASSPRGAFYNEQFF
TRBJ2-5 | TRBV12-3/TRBV12-4 | TRBD2 | NA | TGTGCCAGCAGGACAGCGGGGGGGCGAGAGACCCAGTACTTC | CASRTAGGRETQYF
TRBJ1-1 | TRBV7-2 | TRBD1 | large | TGTGCCAGCAGCTTAGGGTCAGGGGGCACTGAAGCTTTCTTT | CASSLGSGGTEAFF
TRBJ2-3 | TRBV5-1 | TRBD2 | NA | TGCGCCAGCAGCTCGTTAACTAGCGGATACACAGATACGCAGTATTTT | CASSSLTSGYTDTQYF
TRBJ2-1 | TRBV29-1 | NA | NA | TGCAGCGTTGAAGAAAAGGGACGAGGTTGGGATGAGCAGTTCTTC | CSVEEKGRGWDEQFF
TRBJ2-3 | TRBV9 | NA | few | TGTGCCAGCAGCGTACAGGGAGCTCGGGACACAGATACGCAGTATTTT | CASSVQGARDTDTQYF
TRBJ2-2 | TRBV7-6 | NA | many | TGTGCCAGCAGCCCGCGGACCGGTCACACCGGGGAGCTGTTTTTT | CASSPRTGHTGELFF
TRBJ1-1 | TRBV24-1 | NA | few | TGTGCCACCAGTGGGGATTCAGGAACTGAAGCTTTCTTT | CATSGDSGTEAFF
TRBJ2-7 | TRBV10-3 | NA | NA | TGTGCCATCAGTGAGTCGGCAGCCTCCTACGAGCAGTACTTC | CAISESAASYEQYF
TRBJ2-1 | TRBV7-6 | NA | NA | TGTGCCAGCAGCGTCGATCCGGGCCCCACCGGGCATGAGCAGTTCTTC | CASSVDPGPTGHEQFF
TRBJ2-7 | TRBV29-1 | NA | NA | TGCAGCGCGGTAGGACTTGGCGAGCAGTACTTC | CSAVGLGEQYF